Presented here are 4 T cell receptor beta chains from one specimen sequenced in a study of blood T cell repertoires in COVID-19. The assay was immunoSEQ multiplex PCR, and TCRdb's table has in-frame clones only and misses some. The sample records under 350,000 clones, about nine tenths being singletons. Input material: PBMCs or T cells enriched from blood (not recorded which). These receptors were taken from a woman aged 35 to 49 who had recovered from COVID-19.

The chain uses TRBV6-5 and TRBJ1-2, with D perhaps matching TRBD1 (5 bases). The CDR3 sequence is 15 residues long. The V gene lost 2 bases and the J gene lost 4 bases, with 14 bases spanning the gap. CDR1 and CDR2 from the germline V gene are MNHEY and SVGAGI. CDR3 residues: CASSYGGGISYGYTF. For the CDR3, the DNA is TGTGCCAGCAGTTACGGGGGAGGTATTTCCTATGGCTACACCTTC.

V and J are TRBV10-3 and TRBJ1-1, with D uncertain. V dropped 0 bases and J dropped 6 bases, with 17 bases sitting between them. CDR1 and CDR2 (germline): ENHRY, SYGVKD. CDR3 length: 16 residues. This CDR3 reads CAISESSLMVGAEAFF. Here the CDR3 DNA reads TGTGCCATCAGTGAGTCAAGCCTAATGGTTGGAGCTGAAGCTTTCTTT.

This rearrangement joins TRBV19 to TRBJ1-1; weak D call: TRBD1 (5 bases). This CDR3 is 14 amino acids long. From germline, CDR1 is LNHDA and CDR2 SQIVND (reference sequence). V was shortened by 1 base and J by 6 bases, with 12 bases between the two germline ends. In nucleotides, the CDR3 is TGTGCCAGTAGTATAGCGGGGGGGTTCCCTGAAGCTTTCTTT. Amino acid sequence: CASSIAGGFPEAFF.

This chain links TRBV13 with TRBJ2-5; 7 bases match TRBD2. Per germline, CDR1 PRHDT and CDR2 FYEKMQ (reference sequence). There are 13 residues in the CDR3. J gave up 6 bases and V 7 bases, and 8 bases lay outside the gene matches. In nucleotides, the CDR3 is TGTGCCAGCACACTCACCGGGGGGAAGACCCAGTACTTC. Protein sequence: CASTLTGGKTQYF.